Listed below are T cell receptor beta chains from one sample, sequenced in a study of blood T cell repertoires in COVID-19. Clones were sequenced by immunoSEQ multiplex PCR, and TCRdb holds only the in-frame ones, with some missing. Here the sample spans approximately 360,000 clones, 90% being singletons. Sequencing was done on a sample of peripheral blood. Receptors were obtained from a man aged 18 to 29 with active or convalescent COVID-19. CDR3s include the opening cysteine and the closing phenylalanine or tryptophan. Fields, in order: V gene, D gene, clone size, J gene, CDR3 DNA, CDR3 protein. A D gene is named only where the DNA matches it firmly. Rows may omit the clone size; those that give it use once, few, many or a size class.

>TRBV4-3|.|.|TRBJ2-7
TGCGCCAGCAGCCAACGGTTAGCGGATGCCTACGAGCAGTACTTC
CASSQRLADAYEQYF
>TRBV12-5|TRBD1|.|TRBJ2-1
TGTGCTAGTGGTTTGGCAGGGGGTTACGAGCGGTTCTTC
CASGLAGGYERFF
>TRBV28|.|.|TRBJ1-5
TGTGCCAGCATCGAAGGTGTCAGGGGCAGTCAGCCCCAGCATTTT
CASIEGVRGSQPQHF
>TRBV7-2|.|.|TRBJ1-1
TGTGCCAGCAGCTTCGGTGCGAACACTGAAGCTTTCTTT
CASSFGANTEAFF
>TRBV28|TRBD1|.|TRBJ2-3
TGTGCCAGCAGTTCGACAGGGGGCATGAATACGCAGTATTTT
CASSSTGGMNTQYF
>TRBV19|.|.|TRBJ1-5
TGTGCCAGTAGGCCTGAGGGCAGAGCCGGACAGCCCCAGCATTTT
CASRPEGRAGQPQHF
>TRBV19|TRBD2|.|TRBJ2-1
TGTGCCAGTACCTTGACTAGCGGGAGAAGTAATGAGCAGTTCTTC
CASTLTSGRSNEQFF
>TRBV4-1|TRBD1|.|TRBJ2-6
TGCGCCAGCAGCCAAAGGACAGGGGACTCTGGGGCCAACGTGCTGACTTTC
CASSQRTGDSGANVLTF
>TRBV14|.|.|TRBJ1-6
TGTGCCAGCAGCCAAGTAGGGGAAACACCCCTCCACTTT
CASSQVGETPLHF
>TRBV7-9|.|.|TRBJ1-5
TGTGCCAGCAGCCGGAGCGGTCAGCCCCAGCATTTT
CASSRSGQPQHF
>TRBV4-2|TRBD1|.|TRBJ1-2
TGTGCCAGCAGCCAAGATCTGTTCGGGACAGAGTCGGGCTATGGCTACACCTTC
CASSQDLFGTESGYGYTF
>TRBV11-2|TRBD2|.|TRBJ2-1
TGTGCCAGCAGCCCCCGACTAGCGGAAAACAATGAGCAGTTCTTC
CASSPRLAENNEQFF
>TRBV6-5|TRBD1|.|TRBJ1-1
TGTGCCAGCAGTAAACAGGGGAGTACTGAAGCTTTCTTT
CASSKQGSTEAFF
>TRBV19|TRBD1|.|TRBJ1-5
TGTGCCAGTAGGGGGACAGGAGGGGGAAAGGGTCAGCCCCAGCATTTT
CASRGTGGGKGQPQHF
>TRBV21-1|.|.|TRBJ2-7
TGTGCCAGCAGTACTGGACTAGCGGGATTCTACGAGCAGTACTTC
CASSTGLAGFYEQYF
>TRBV19|.|.|TRBJ1-1
TGTGCCAGTAGTATATACAGGGCCACTGAAGCTTTCTTT
CASSIYRATEAFF
>TRBV6-5|TRBD1|.|TRBJ1-5
TGTGCCAGCAGCGCCGCAACAGGGGTACGATCAGCCCAGCATTTT
CASSAATGVRSAQHF
>TRBV6-5|.|once|TRBJ1-1
TGTGCCAGCAGTTATAGCATCGCCCTCGGTGCTGAAGCTTTCTTT
CASSYSIALGAEAFF
>TRBV27|.|.|TRBJ2-7
TGTGCCAGCAGTTCGTGGAGTCCTTCTGTGTCCGAGCAGTACTTC
CASSSWSPSVSEQYF
>TRBV14|.|.|TRBJ1-4
TGTGCCAGCAGCCAAGGGACAGTAAGAGAAAAACTGTTTTTT
CASSQGTVREKLFF
>TRBV19|.|.|TRBJ1-5
TGTGCCAGTACGGCCCTCGCAGGGGTTCAGCCCCAGCATTTT
CASTALAGVQPQHF
>TRBV2|.|.|TRBJ1-2
TGTGCCAGCACCGACCAGGGAAACTATGGCTACACCTTC
CASTDQGNYGYTF